The clone carrying this T cell receptor beta chain occurred once. Its matching antigen is unknown. TCRdb's table, derived via immunoSEQ multiplex PCR, lists solely in-frame clones and lacks some. The sample lists 2.5 million or so clones; approximately 92% were seen once. This entry comes from a study of shared clonotypes between healthy human individuals. Broader study findings: Shared across several donors were about 4.6% of the naive CD4 clonotypes.

The receptor was isolated from a man aged 18 to 30 in good health. Sequencing was performed on naive CD4+ T cells sorted from blood. Sample subset: CD45RA+ positively selected.

The CDR3 coding sequence is TGTGCCAGTAGTATGCACTCGCTCTACGAGCAGTACTTC. Its protein product is CASSMHSLYEQYF. The J gene is TRBJ2-7, the V gene TRBV19, with no clear D. The germline V gene has CDR1 LNHDA and CDR2 SQIVND (reference sequence). Trimming removed 3 bases at V and 3 bases at J, with 9 bases between. The CDR3 length is 13 residues.